This T cell receptor (beta chain) was sequenced for a study of blood T cell repertoires in COVID-19. Study background: COVID-19 samples collected from the United States, Italy and Spain covered acute and convalescent phases. T cells, B-cell-depleted T cells, or PBMCs provided the cDNA or gDNA that served as material.

Under the authors' procedure: For nucleated cells, counts were estimated from reference gene primer amplification. Here immunoSEQ multiplex PCR was the method, and the copy in TCRdb shows in-frame clones only, minus some. V and J calls and clone size are those listed in that table; D and trimming were worked out from the DNA. Of more than 55,000 clones listed, just over 85% are singletons. V gave up 5 bases and J gave up 8 bases, with 15 bases separating them. This CDR3 comprises 13 residues. Germline V gene sequence: CDR1 SGHVS, CDR2 FQNEAQ. Source material: peripheral blood. This chain links TRBV7-8 with TRBJ1-2; D is possibly TRBD1 (5 bases). This clonotype was obtained from a woman of 80 years or more with acute or convalescent COVID-19. The CDR3 DNA reads as TGTGCCAGCAGCGGGACTCGCCTCGTGGGCTACACCTTC. This encodes CASSGTRLVGYTF.